This T cell receptor beta chain derives from a study of shared clonotypes between healthy human individuals. Study findings and constraints: Depth was large, yet rarefaction showed that sorted-subset sequencing was incomplete.

This CDR3 is built from 17 residues. Trimming took off 3 bases at V and 3 bases at J, with 20 bases between the two ends. Germline assignment: CDR1 SEHNR and CDR2 FQNEAQ (reference sequence). Every subset's genomic DNA went evenly onto several immunoSEQ plates. Sequencing used immunoSEQ multiplex PCR; TCRdb keeps in-frame clones, though not all of them. The data show under 650,000 clones, almost 97% seen once. In the case of this clone: Its target is unknown.

This TCR was sampled from a woman aged 25 to 39 in good health. The rearrangement joins TRBV7-9 to TRBJ1-1; D may be TRBD1 (6 bases). The sample comprised naive CD4+ T cells sorted from blood. Described subset: CD45RA+ positively selected. The CDR3 loop reads CASSFKQGVGLDTEAFF. In DNA, the CDR3 is TGTGCCAGCAGCTTCAAACAGGGAGTAGGGTTAGACACTGAAGCTTTCTTT.